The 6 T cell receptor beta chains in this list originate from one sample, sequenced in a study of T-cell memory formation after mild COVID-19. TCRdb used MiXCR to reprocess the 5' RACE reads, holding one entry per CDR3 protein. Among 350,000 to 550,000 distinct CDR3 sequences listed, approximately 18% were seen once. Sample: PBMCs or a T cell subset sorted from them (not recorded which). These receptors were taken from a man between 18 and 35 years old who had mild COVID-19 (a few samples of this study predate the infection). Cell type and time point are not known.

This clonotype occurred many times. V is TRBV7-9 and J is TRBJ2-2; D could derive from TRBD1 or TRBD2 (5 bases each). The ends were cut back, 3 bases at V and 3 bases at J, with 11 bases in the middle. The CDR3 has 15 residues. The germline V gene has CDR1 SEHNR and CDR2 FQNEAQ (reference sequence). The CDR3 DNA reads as TGTGCCAGCAGCTTGGGGGTTTTGGACACCGGGGAGCTGTTTTTT. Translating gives CASSLGVLDTGELFF.

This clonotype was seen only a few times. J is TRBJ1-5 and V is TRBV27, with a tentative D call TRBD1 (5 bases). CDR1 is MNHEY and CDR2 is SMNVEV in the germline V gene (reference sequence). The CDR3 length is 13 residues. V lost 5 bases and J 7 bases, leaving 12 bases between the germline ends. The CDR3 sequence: CASSPTGAQPQHF. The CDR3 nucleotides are TGTGCCAGCAGTCCTACAGGAGCGCAGCCCCAGCATTTT.

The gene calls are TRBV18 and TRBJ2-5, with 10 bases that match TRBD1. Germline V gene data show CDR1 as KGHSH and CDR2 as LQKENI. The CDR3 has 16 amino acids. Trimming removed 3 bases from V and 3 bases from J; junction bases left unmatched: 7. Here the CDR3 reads CASSPTPGQGKETQYF. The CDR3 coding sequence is TGTGCCAGCTCACCGACACCGGGACAGGGGAAAGAGACCCAGTACTTC.

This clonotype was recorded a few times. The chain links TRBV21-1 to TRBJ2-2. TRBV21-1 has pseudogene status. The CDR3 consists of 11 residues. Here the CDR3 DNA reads TGTGCCAGCAGCAGAGGGGGGGAGCTGTTTTTT. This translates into CASSRGGELFF.

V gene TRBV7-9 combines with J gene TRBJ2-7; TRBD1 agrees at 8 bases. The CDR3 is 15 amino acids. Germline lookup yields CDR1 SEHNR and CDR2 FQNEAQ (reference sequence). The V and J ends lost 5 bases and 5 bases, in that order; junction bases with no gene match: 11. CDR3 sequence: CASSQPDRAVHEQYF. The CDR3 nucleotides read TGTGCCAGCAGCCAACCGGACAGGGCCGTGCACGAGCAGTACTTC. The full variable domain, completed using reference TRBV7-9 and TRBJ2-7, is DTGVSQNPRHKITKRGQNVTFRCDPISEHNRLYWYRQTLGQGPEFLTYFQNEAQLEKSRLLSDRFSAERPKGSFSTLEIQRTEQGDSAMYLCASSQPDRAVHEQYFGPGTRLTVT.

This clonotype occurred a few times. Here the CDR3 DNA reads TGTGCCAGCAGTTACTTCCCGGCGGGTTCACCCCTCCACTTT. It specifies CASSYFPAGSPLHF. The V gene is TRBV6-2 or TRBV6-3, the J gene TRBJ1-6; D remains unclear. This CDR3 has 14 amino acids. In germline, CDR1 is MNHEY, CDR2 SVGEGT. V lost 1 base and J lost 9, with 10 bases in between.